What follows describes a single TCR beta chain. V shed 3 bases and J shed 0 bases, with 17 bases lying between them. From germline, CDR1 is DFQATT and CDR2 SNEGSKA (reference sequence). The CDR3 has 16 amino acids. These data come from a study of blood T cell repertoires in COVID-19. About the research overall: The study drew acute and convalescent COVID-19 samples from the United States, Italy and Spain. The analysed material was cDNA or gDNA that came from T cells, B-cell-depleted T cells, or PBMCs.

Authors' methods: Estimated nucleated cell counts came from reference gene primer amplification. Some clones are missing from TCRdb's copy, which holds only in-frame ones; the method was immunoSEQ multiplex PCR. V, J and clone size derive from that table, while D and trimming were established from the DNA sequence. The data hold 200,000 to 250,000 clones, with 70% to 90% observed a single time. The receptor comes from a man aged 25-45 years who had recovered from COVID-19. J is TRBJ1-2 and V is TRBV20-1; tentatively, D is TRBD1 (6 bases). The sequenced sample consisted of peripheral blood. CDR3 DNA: TGCAGTGCTAGTCGCAGGGGTGGATCTGCTAACTATGGCTACACCTTC. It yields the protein CSASRRGGSANYGYTF.